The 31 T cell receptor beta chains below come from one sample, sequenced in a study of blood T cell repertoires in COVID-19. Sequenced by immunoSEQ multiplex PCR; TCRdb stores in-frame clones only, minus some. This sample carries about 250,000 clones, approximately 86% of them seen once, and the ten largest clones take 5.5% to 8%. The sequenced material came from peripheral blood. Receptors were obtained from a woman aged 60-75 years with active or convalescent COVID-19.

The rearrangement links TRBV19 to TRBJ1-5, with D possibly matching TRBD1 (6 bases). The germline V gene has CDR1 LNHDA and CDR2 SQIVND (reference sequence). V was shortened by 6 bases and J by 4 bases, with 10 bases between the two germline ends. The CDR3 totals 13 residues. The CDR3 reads CASSEQGNQPQHF. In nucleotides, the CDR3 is TGTGCCAGTAGCGAACAGGGAAATCAGCCCCAGCATTTT.

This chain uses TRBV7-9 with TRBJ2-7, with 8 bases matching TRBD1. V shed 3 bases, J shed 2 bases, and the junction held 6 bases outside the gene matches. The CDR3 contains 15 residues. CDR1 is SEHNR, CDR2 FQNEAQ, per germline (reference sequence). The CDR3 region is CASSLGTGLTYEQYF. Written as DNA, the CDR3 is TGTGCCAGCAGCTTGGGGACAGGACTAACCTACGAGCAGTACTTC.

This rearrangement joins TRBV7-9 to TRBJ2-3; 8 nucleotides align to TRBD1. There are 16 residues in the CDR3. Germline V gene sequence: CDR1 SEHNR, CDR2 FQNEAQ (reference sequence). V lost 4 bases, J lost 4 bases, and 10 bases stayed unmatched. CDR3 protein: CASSSLGTGRADTQYF. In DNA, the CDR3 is TGTGCCAGCAGCTCTCTTGGGACAGGACGCGCAGATACGCAGTATTTT.

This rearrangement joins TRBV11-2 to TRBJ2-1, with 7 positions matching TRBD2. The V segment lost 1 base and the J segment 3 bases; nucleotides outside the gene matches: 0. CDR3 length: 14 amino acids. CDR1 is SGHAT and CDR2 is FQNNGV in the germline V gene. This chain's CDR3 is CASSLGTSYNEQFF. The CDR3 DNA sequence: TGTGCCAGCAGCTTAGGGACTAGCTACAATGAGCAGTTCTTC.

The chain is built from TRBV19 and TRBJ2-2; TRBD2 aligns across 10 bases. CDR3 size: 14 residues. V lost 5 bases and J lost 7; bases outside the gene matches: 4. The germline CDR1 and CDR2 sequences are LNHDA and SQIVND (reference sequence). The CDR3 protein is CASSLAGVGGELFF. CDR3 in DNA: TGTGCCAGTAGTCTAGCGGGAGTAGGCGGGGAGCTGTTTTTT.

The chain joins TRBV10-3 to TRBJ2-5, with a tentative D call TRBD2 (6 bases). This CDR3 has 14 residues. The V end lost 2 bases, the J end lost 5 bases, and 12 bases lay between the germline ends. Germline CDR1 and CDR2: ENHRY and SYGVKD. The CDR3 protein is CAISEPGAGETQYF. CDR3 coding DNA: TGTGCCATCAGTGAGCCGGGAGCGGGTGAGACCCAGTACTTC.

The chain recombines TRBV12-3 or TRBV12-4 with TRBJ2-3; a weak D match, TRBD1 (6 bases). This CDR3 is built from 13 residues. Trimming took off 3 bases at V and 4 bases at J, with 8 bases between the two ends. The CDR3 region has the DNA TGTGCCAGCAGTTTCAACAGGGCAGATACGCAGTATTTT. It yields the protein CASSFNRADTQYF.

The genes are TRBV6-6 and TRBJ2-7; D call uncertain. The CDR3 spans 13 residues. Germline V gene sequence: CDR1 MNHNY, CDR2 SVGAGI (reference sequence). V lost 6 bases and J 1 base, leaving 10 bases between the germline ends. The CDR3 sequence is CASSLTSSYEQYF. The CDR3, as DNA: TGTGCCAGCAGCCTGACATCTTCCTACGAGCAGTACTTC.

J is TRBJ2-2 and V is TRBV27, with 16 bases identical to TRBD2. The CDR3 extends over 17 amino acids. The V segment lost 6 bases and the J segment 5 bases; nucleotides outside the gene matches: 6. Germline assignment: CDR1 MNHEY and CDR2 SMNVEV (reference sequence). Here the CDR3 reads CASSTGTSGGATGELFF. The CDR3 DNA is TGTGCCAGCAGCACCGGGACTAGCGGGGGGGCTACCGGGGAGCTGTTTTTT.

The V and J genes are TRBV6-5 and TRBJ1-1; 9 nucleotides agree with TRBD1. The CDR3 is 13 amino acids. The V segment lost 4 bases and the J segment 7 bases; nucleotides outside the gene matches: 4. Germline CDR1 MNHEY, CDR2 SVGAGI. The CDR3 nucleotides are TGTGCCAGCAGTTCCGCGACAGGGGGTGAAGCTTTCTTT. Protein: CASSSATGGEAFF.

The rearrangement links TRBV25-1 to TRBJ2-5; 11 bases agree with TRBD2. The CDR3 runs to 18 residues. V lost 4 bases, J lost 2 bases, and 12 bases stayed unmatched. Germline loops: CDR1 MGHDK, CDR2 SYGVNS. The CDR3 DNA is TGTGCCAGCAGTGTACAAGATTCCGGGACTAGCGGACAAGAGACCCAGTACTTC. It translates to CASSVQDSGTSGQETQYF. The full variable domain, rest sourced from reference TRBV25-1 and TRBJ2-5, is EADIYQTPRYLVIGTGKKITLECSQTMGHDKMYWYQQDPGMELHLIHYSYGVNSTEKGDLSSESTVSRIRTEHFPLTLESARPSHTSQYLCASSVQDSGTSGQETQYFGPGTRLLVL.

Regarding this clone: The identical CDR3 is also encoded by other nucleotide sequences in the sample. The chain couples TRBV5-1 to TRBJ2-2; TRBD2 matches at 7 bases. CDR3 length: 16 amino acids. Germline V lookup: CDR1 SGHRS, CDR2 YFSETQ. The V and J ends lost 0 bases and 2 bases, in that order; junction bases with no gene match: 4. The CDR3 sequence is CASSLVAGANTGELFF. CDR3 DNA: TGCGCCAGCAGCTTGGTGGCGGGAGCCAACACCGGGGAGCTGTTTTTT.

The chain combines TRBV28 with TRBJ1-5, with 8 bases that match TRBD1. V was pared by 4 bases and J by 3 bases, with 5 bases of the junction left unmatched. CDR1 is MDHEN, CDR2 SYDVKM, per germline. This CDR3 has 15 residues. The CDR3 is CASSSGQEFNQPQHF. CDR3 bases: TGTGCCAGCAGTTCGGGACAGGAATTCAATCAGCCCCAGCATTTT. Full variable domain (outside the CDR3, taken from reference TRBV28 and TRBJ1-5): DVKVTQSSRYLVKRTGEKVFLECVQDMDHENMFWYRQDPGLGLRLIYFSYDVKMKEKGDIPEGYSVSREKKERFSLILESASTNQTSMYLCASSSGQEFNQPQHFGDGTRLSIL.

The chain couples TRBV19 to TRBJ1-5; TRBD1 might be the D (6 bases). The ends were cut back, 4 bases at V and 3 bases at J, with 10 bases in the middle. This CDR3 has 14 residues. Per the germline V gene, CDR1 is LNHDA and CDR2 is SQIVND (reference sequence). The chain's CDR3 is CASSRQATNQPQHF. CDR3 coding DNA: TGTGCCAGTAGTAGACAGGCTACCAATCAGCCCCAGCATTTT.

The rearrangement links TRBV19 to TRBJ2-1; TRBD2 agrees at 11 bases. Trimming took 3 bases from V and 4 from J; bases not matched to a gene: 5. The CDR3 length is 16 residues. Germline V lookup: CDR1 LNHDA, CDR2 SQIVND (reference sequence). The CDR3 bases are TGTGCCAGTAGTATGGGTCTAGCGGGGGGATACAATGAGCAGTTCTTC. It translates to CASSMGLAGGYNEQFF.

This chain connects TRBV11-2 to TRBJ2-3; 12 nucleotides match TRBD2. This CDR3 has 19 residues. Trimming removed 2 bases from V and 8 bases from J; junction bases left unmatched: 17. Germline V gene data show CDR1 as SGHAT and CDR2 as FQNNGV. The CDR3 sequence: CASSLQILTSGSLLGTQYF. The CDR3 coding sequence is TGTGCCAGCAGCTTACAGATCCTGACTAGCGGGAGTCTTTTGGGTACGCAGTATTTT.

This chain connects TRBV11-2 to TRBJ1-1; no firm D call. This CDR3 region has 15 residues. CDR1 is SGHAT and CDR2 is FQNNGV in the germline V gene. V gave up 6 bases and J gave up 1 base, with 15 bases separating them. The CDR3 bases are TGTGCCAGCAGTCGCCCGGTGCGGGGGAACACTGAAGCTTTCTTT. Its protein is CASSRPVRGNTEAFF. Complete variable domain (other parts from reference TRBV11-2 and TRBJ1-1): EAGVAQSPRYKIIEKRQSVAFWCNPISGHATLYWYQQILGQGPKLLIQFQNNGVVDDSQLPKDRFSAERLKGVDSTLKIQPAKLEDSAVYLCASSRPVRGNTEAFFGQGTRLTVV.

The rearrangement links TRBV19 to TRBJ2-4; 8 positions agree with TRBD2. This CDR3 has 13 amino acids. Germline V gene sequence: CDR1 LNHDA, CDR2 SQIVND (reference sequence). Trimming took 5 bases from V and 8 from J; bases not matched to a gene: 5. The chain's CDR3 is CASSRGGTDIQYF. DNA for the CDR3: TGTGCCAGTAGTCGGGGGGGCACGGACATTCAGTACTTC. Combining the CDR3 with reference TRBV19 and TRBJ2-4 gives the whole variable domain DGGITQSPKYLFRKEGQNVTLSCEQNLNHDAMYWYRQDPGQGLRLIYYSQIVNDFQKGDIAEGYSVSREKKESFPLTVTSAQKNPTAFYLCASSRGGTDIQYFGAGTRLSVL.

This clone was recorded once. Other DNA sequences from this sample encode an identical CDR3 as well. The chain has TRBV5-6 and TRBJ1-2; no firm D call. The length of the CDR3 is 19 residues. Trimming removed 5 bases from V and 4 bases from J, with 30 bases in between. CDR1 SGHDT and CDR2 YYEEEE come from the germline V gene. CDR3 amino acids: CASSLFFGGRELTIYGYTF. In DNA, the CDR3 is TGTGCCAGCAGTTTGTTCTTCGGTGGGAGGGAATTAACAATCTATGGCTACACCTTC. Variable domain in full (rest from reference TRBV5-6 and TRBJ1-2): DAGVTQSPTHLIKTRGQQVTLRCSPKSGHDTVSWYQQALGQGPQFIFQYYEEEERQRGNFPDRFSGHQFPNYSSELNVNALLLGDSALYLCASSLFFGGRELTIYGYTFGSGTRLTVV.

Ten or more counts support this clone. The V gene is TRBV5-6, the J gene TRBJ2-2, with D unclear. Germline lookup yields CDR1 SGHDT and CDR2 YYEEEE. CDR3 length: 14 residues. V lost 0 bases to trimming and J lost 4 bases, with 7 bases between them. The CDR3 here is CASSLGVPTGELFF. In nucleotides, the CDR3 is TGTGCCAGCAGCTTGGGAGTGCCCACCGGGGAGCTGTTTTTT.

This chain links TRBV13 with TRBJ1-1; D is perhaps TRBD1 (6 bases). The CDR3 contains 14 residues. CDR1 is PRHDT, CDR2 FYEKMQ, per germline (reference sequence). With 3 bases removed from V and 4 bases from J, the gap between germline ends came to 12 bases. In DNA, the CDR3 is TGTGCCAGCAGCTTTTGGGGGCGCGGCACTGAAGCTTTCTTT. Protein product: CASSFWGRGTEAFF.

The CDR3, as DNA: TGCGCCAGCGGCGAACAGGGAGATACGCAGTATTTT. It encodes CASGEQGDTQYF. This chain joins TRBV5-1 and TRBJ2-3; D may be TRBD1 (6 bases). From germline, CDR1 is SGHRS and CDR2 YFSETQ. CDR3 length: 12 residues. Trimming removed 7 bases at V and 5 bases at J, with 11 bases between. The full variable domain, with the rest looked up from reference TRBV5-1 and TRBJ2-3, is KAGVTQTPRYLIKTRGQQVTLSCSPISGHRSVSWYQQTPGQGLQFLFEYFSETQRNKGNFPGRFSGRQFSNSRSEMNVSTLELGDSALYLCASGEQGDTQYFGPGTRLTVL.

CDR3 amino acids: CASSLAGSSGNTIYF. CDR3 DNA: TGTGCCAGCAGCTTAGCGGGGAGCTCTGGAAACACCATATATTTT. The gene calls are TRBV7-6 and TRBJ1-3; the D is unclear. Germline V gene sequence: CDR1 SGHVS, CDR2 FNYEAQ. CDR3 length equals 15 residues. V was clipped by 0 bases and J by 0 bases, with 6 bases between them.

CDR3 sequence (DNA): TGCGCCAGCAGTGAAACGGGAGGGCCTGGGGATACGCAGTATTTT. This gives the protein CASSETGGPGDTQYF. This chain connects TRBV10-1 to TRBJ2-3; 8 bases fit TRBD2. J was trimmed by 6 bases and V by 3 bases; bases with no gene match: 8. CDR1 WNHNN and CDR2 SYGVQD come from the germline V gene (reference sequence). This CDR3 contains 15 residues.

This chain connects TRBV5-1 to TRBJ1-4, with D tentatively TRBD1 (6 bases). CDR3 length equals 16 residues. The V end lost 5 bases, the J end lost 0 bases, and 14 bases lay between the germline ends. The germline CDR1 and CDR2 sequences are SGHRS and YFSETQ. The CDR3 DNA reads TGCGCCAGCAGTCCCCGGGACACCACAACTAATGAAAAACTGTTTTTT. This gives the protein CASSPRDTTTNEKLFF.

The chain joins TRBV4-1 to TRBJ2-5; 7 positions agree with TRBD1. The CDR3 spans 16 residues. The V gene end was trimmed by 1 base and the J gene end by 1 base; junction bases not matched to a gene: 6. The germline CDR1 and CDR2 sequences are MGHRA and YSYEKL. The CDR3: CASSQGWTGPQETQYF. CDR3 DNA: TGCGCCAGCAGCCAAGGTTGGACAGGCCCCCAAGAGACCCAGTACTTC.

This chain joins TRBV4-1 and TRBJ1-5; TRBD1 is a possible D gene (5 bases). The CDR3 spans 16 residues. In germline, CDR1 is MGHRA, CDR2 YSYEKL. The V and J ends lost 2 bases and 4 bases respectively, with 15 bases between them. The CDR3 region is CASSQPRAGLNQPQHF. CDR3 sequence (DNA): TGCGCCAGCAGCCAACCCAGGGCAGGGCTAAATCAGCCCCAGCATTTT.

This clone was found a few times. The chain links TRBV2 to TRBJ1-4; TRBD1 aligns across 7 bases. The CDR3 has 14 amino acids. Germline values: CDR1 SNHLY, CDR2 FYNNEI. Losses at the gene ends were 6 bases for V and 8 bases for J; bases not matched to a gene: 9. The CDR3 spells CASRDRAVGEKLFF. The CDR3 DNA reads TGTGCCAGCAGAGACAGGGCCGTCGGGGAAAAACTGTTTTTT.

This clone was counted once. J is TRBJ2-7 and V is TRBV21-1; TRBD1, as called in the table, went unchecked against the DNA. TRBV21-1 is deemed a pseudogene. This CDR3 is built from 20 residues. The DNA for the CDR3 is TGTGCCAGCAGCAAAGTAGTAGGGGACAGGGGGTTCCTTAGAGGCTACGAGCAGTACTTC. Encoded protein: CASSKVVGDRGFLRGYEQYF.

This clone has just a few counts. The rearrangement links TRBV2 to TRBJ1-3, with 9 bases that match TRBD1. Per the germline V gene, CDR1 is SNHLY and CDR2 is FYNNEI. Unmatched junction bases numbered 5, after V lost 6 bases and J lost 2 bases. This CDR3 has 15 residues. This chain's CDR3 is CASRDRGFAGNTIYF. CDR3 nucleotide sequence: TGTGCCAGCAGGGACAGGGGTTTCGCTGGAAACACCATATATTTT. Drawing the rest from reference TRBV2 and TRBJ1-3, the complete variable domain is EPEVTQTPSHQVTQMGQEVILRCVPISNHLYFYWYRQILGQKVEFLVSFYNNEISEKSEIFDDQFSVERPDGSNFTLKIRSTKLEDSAMYFCASRDRGFAGNTIYFGEGSWLTVV.

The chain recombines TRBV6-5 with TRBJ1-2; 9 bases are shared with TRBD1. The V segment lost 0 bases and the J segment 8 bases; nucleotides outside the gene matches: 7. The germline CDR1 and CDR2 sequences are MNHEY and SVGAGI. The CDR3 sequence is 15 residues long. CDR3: CASSYSLGTGRGYTF. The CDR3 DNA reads TGTGCCAGCAGTTACTCCCTAGGGACAGGGCGCGGCTACACCTTC.